This TCR beta chain was captured by sequencing in a study of cytomegalovirus exposure and HLA in healthy donors. Study-wide findings and caveats: Reports credit the classifier with highly specific, highly sensitive diagnosis of cytomegalovirus status. A few of the chains that were CMV-associated were confirmed in vitro to be specific for CMV antigens. According to the study, roughly 160 TCR beta chains were cytomegalovirus-associated.

On this clone itself: The antigen remains unidentified.

Trimming took 4 bases from V and 5 from J; bases not matched to a gene: 11. The CDR3 is made up of 15 amino acids. Germline CDR1 is SGHKS and CDR2 is YYEKEE (reference sequence). Clones were sequenced by immunoSEQ multiplex PCR, and TCRdb holds only the in-frame ones, with some missing. This sample has 70,000 or so clones, with approximately 94% found just once. The receptor comes from a woman under 30 in good health and CMV-seropositive. The chain has TRBV5-5 and TRBJ2-5; 7 nucleotides align to TRBD2. The sample consisted of PBMCs. The CDR3 DNA sequence: TGTGCCAGCAGCCTCATGGCGGGGGTCGGGGAGACCCAGTACTTC. Translating gives CASSLMAGVGETQYF.